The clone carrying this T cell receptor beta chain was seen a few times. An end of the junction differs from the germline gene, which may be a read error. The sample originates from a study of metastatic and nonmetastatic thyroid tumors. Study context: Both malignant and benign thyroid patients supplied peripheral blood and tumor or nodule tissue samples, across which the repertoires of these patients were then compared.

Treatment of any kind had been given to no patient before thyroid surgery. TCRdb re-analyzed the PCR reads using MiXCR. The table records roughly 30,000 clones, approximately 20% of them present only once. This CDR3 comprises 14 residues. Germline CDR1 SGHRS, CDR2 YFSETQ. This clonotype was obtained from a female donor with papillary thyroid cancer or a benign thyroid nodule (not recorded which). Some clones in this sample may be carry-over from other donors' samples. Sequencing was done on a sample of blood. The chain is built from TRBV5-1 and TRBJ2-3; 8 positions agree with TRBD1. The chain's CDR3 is CASSLNRDRYTQYF. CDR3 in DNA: TGCGCCAGCAGCTTAAACCGGGACAGGTATACACAGTATTTT.